This T cell receptor (beta chain) was recorded in a study of T cell responses to AZD1222 COVID-19 vaccine. TCRdb keeps only in-frame clones here, not all; method: immunoSEQ multiplex PCR. The repertoire holds 65,000 to 85,000 clones, with 80% as singletons. The sample here was peripheral blood, taken 28 days after the second AZD1222 dose. This sequence originates from an adult who received the AZD1222 COVID-19 vaccine.

CDR3 sequence (DNA): TGTGCCAGCCGCCTCGGGATGAGCTCCTACAATGAGCAGTTCTTC. Residues: CASRLGMSSYNEQFF. The rearrangement joins TRBV19 to TRBJ2-1; D is perhaps TRBD2 (5 bases). The germline V and J ends were trimmed by 9 bases and 0 bases, with 15 bases remaining between them. Germline CDR1 is LNHDA and CDR2 is SQIVND (reference sequence). The CDR3 covers 15 residues. Together with reference TRBV19 and TRBJ2-1, the CDR3 gives the full variable domain: DGGITQSPKYLFRKEGQNVTLSCEQNLNHDAMYWYRQDPGQGLRLIYYSQIVNDFQKGDIAEGYSVSREKKESFPLTVTSAQKNPTAFYLCASRLGMSSYNEQFFGPGTRLTVL.